This TCR beta chain was sequenced for a study of memory CD4+ T cells and cytomegalovirus serostatus. Whole-study results and caveats: Each of 60 to 80 CMV-associated TCRbeta sequences occurred in one to five individuals.

Comment on this clone: Its specificity is not known. Other DNA sequences in the sample encode the same CDR3.

Methods used by the authors: Out-of-frame sequences were removed, leaving 2,204,828 distinct TCRbeta sequences. Generated by immunoSEQ multiplex PCR, the TCRdb table keeps only in-frame clones and is missing some. V, J and clone size derive from that table, while D and trimming were established from the DNA sequence. The profile shows 40,000 to 60,000 clones, approximately 78% of them singletons. Single viable CD3+CD4+CD8-CD45RO+ cells were sorted as the memory CD4+ T cells. Total CD4+ T cells were enriched by CD4 positive selection. The TCR sequence derives from an adult in good health and CMV-seronegative. Sequencing was performed on memory CD4+ T cells from blood.

The CDR3 nucleotides are TGTGCCAGCAGCTGGACAGGGCCTAATGAAAAACTGTTTTTT. It codes for CASSWTGPNEKLFF. The genes are TRBV6-1 and TRBJ1-4; 8 bases agree with TRBD1. V lost 6 bases to trimming and J lost 3 bases; unmatched junction nucleotides: 3. The CDR3 loop spans 14 amino acids. CDR1 is MNHNS, CDR2 SASEGT, per germline.